This T cell receptor (beta chain) was sequenced in a study of OX40 agonist ivuxolimab in advanced cancers. Looking at the study overall: Patients took ivuxolimab, an agonistic anti-OX40 (CD134) antibody. Prior checkpoint blockade (anti-PD-1, anti-PD-L1 or anti-CTLA-4) was permitted; roughly 40% had it.

V was pared by 5 bases and J by 1 base, with 11 bases between. There are 14 residues in the CDR3. Per the germline V gene, CDR1 is SGHAT and CDR2 is FQNNGV. The repertoire was sequenced with immunoSEQ multiplex PCR; TCRdb's copy has only in-frame clones and lacks some. This repertoire shows tens of thousands of clones, around nine tenths found once; its top ten account for about 30%. This clone was counted once. Its antigen is as yet unknown. General study findings and limits: Some nonresponders additionally presented with little normalized T-cell clonal expansion.

Excluded were patients having autoimmune disease history or systemic immunosuppression. The sequences come from CD4+ or CD8+ T cells sorted from blood, collected in a trial of the OX40 agonist ivuxolimab. The receptor was derived from an adult with an advanced solid tumor such as melanoma, head and neck, liver or kidney cancer. V gene TRBV11-2 combines with J gene TRBJ2-5, with a weak D call TRBD2 (5 bases). CDR3 sequence (DNA): TGTGCCAGCAGCACCACTAGGGTCCAAGAGACCCAGTACTTC. This encodes CASSTTRVQETQYF.